These 27 T cell receptor beta chains were all obtained from the same sample, sequenced in a study of Ad26.COV2.S vaccination and SARS-CoV-2 variants. Clones were sequenced by immunoSEQ multiplex PCR, and TCRdb holds only the in-frame ones, with some missing. This sample carries about 94,000 clones, approximately 81% of them seen once, and the ten largest clones take approximately 16%. The starting material was peripheral blood, obtained after recovery from COVID-19. These receptors were taken from a human donor who had recovered from COVID-19.

This clone was found once. The J gene is TRBJ2-5, the V gene TRBV4-3; 12 bases fit TRBD2. V lost 0 bases to trimming and J lost 5 bases; unmatched junction nucleotides: 7. This CDR3 has 17 amino acids. From germline, CDR1 is LGHNA and CDR2 YSLEER. CDR3 sequence: CASSQDWQGLAGETQYF. CDR3 in DNA: TGCGCCAGCAGCCAAGATTGGCAGGGACTAGCGGGCGAGACCCAGTACTTC.

In its sample, this clone was seen a few times. V usage is TRBV6-5 and J usage is TRBJ1-2; D uncertain. In germline, CDR1 is MNHEY, CDR2 SVGAGI. Trimming removed 10 bases at V and 5 bases at J, with 17 bases between. The CDR3 runs 13 residues. The CDR3 region has the DNA TGTGCCACCACACGAATAGGACCGTATGGCTACACCTTC. Protein product: CATTRIGPYGYTF.

This clone appeared a single time. The chain recombines TRBV7-2 with TRBJ1-5, with D uncertain. Deletions cut 3 bases from V and 0 bases from J, with 18 bases between. This CDR3 spans 18 amino acids. Germline CDR1 SGHTA, CDR2 FQGNSA. The CDR3 here is CASSFMSPGYYSNQPQHF. The CDR3 nucleotides are TGTGCCAGCAGCTTTATGAGTCCAGGCTACTATAGCAATCAGCCCCAGCATTTT.

This clone has a single count. The rearrangement uses TRBV7-9 and TRBJ2-1; 7 bases map to TRBD1. The germline V gene has CDR1 SEHNR and CDR2 FQNEAQ (reference sequence). The CDR3 totals 15 residues. Trimming at V came to 6 bases and at J to 9 bases, leaving 14 bases not matched to a gene. The CDR3 DNA reads as TGTGCCAGCAGTTCCGGACAGGAGTACAGCGGTGAGCAGTTCTTC. Protein product: CASSSGQEYSGEQFF.

The genes are TRBV4-3 and TRBJ2-2; 7 bases map to TRBD1. Germline assignment: CDR1 LGHNA and CDR2 YSLEER. This CDR3 comprises 14 residues. With 3 bases clipped from V and 4 bases from J, the junction kept 2 bases outside the gene matches. The CDR3 spells CASSHGQVTGELFF. The CDR3 bases are TGCGCCAGCAGCCACGGACAGGTCACCGGGGAGCTGTTTTTT.

The chain has TRBV3-1 (or the pseudogene TRBV3-2) and TRBJ1-2; D is unresolved. The CDR3 has 14 residues. Germline V lookup: CDR1 LGHDT, CDR2 YNNKEL (reference sequence). The V end was cut by 1 base, the J end by 6 bases, with 12 bases between. CDR3 region: CASSQGWGGDGYTF. Written as DNA, the CDR3 is TGTGCCAGCAGCCAAGGTTGGGGTGGCGATGGCTACACCTTC.

The rearrangement links TRBV27 to TRBJ2-7; D possibly matches TRBD1 or TRBD2 (6 bases each). CDR3 length: 14 residues. Trimming took 5 bases from V and 6 from J, leaving 17 bases between them. The V gene's germline CDR1 is MNHEY and CDR2 SMNVEV (reference sequence). The CDR3: CASSQTGLGGEQYF. The CDR3 DNA is TGTGCCAGCAGTCAGACAGGACTGGGGGGCGAGCAGTACTTC.

The chain joins TRBV11-3 to TRBJ2-4; D remains ambiguous. This CDR3 comprises 11 residues. Deletions cut 3 bases from V and 13 bases from J, with 10 bases between. The germline V gene has CDR1 SGHNT and CDR2 YENEEA. The CDR3 DNA reads as TGTGCCAGCAGCTTTCATCAAGTGCAGTACTTC. As protein: CASSFHQVQYF.

This chain joins TRBV5-1 and TRBJ2-7; D unclear. V lost 0 bases and J lost 1, with 8 bases in between. This CDR3 has 14 amino acids. Looked up from germline, CDR1 is SGHRS and CDR2 is YFSETQ. CDR3 sequence: CASSLEALSYEQYF. CDR3 bases: TGCGCCAGCAGCTTGGAGGCTCTTTCCTACGAGCAGTACTTC.

V and J are TRBV18 and TRBJ1-2; unclear D gene. CDR1 and CDR2 from the germline V gene are KGHSH and LQKENI. This CDR3 spans 14 amino acids. Trimming took 6 bases from V and 4 from J, leaving 15 bases between them. In nucleotides, the CDR3 is TGTGCCAGCTCTTCAGACCCTTCTATCTATGGCTACACCTTC. It yields the protein CASSSDPSIYGYTF.

The chain uses TRBV5-1 and TRBJ2-1; D remains ambiguous. Germline V CDR1 and CDR2: SGHRS, YFSETQ. This CDR3 comprises 12 residues. The V gene lost 4 bases and the J gene lost 9 bases, with 11 bases spanning the gap. The CDR3 region is CASSPTPPEQFF. The CDR3 DNA follows: TGCGCCAGCAGCCCGACGCCGCCTGAGCAGTTCTTC.

The V gene is TRBV16, the J gene TRBJ2-5; 10 bases agree with TRBD2. The length of the CDR3 is 17 residues. Trimming took 4 bases from V and 2 from J; bases not matched to a gene: 10. Germline V gene data show CDR1 as KGHSY and CDR2 as FQNENV. The CDR3 DNA sequence: TGTGCCAGCAGCCTTTTATTACGGACTAGCGGACAAGAGACCCAGTACTTC. Protein: CASSLLLRTSGQETQYF.

The CDR3 nucleotides are TGTGCCAGCAGCGGAACTCAAGCGGGAGGGCCGTACGAGCAGTACTTC. Its protein is CASSGTQAGGPYEQYF. The rearrangement uses TRBV5-4 and TRBJ2-7; 10 nucleotides match TRBD2. V was pared by 4 bases and J by 4 bases, with 11 bases of the junction left unmatched. The germline V gene has CDR1 SGHNT and CDR2 YYREEE (reference sequence). CDR3 length equals 16 residues.

The chain combines TRBV7-2 with TRBJ2-5; 11 bases agree with TRBD2. This CDR3 spans 16 amino acids. V was clipped by 2 bases and J by 2 bases; unmatched bases: 4. Germline V gene lookup returns CDR1 SGHTA and CDR2 FQGNSA. CDR3 coding DNA: TGTGCCAGCAGCTTACGACTAGCGGGATGGCAAGAGACCCAGTACTTC. It specifies CASSLRLAGWQETQYF.

V gene TRBV2 combines with J gene TRBJ2-1, with 7 bases matching TRBD2. From germline, CDR1 is SNHLY and CDR2 FYNNEI. CDR3 size: 16 residues. V lost 7 bases, J lost 15 bases, and 24 bases stayed unmatched. In DNA form, the CDR3 reads TGTGCCAGCACTCAAGAGATTGGACTAGGTTCGTTCGGGCGGTTCTTC. Its protein product is CASTQEIGLGSFGRFF.

The chain employs TRBV18 and TRBJ2-7; 12 nucleotides line up with TRBD2. There are 15 residues in the CDR3. V was pared by 3 bases and J by 4 bases, with 4 bases of the junction left unmatched. The germline CDR1 and CDR2 sequences are KGHSH and LQKENI. The CDR3 region is CASSPASGRVYEQYF. The CDR3 region has the DNA TGTGCCAGCTCACCGGCTAGCGGGAGGGTGTACGAGCAGTACTTC.

This clone was seen once. The chain links TRBV5-1 to TRBJ2-7, with 7 nucleotides matching TRBD2. Germline V lookup: CDR1 SGHRS, CDR2 YFSETQ. With 0 bases clipped from V and 5 bases from J, the junction kept 8 bases outside the gene matches. CDR3 length equals 15 residues. Written as DNA, the CDR3 is TGCGCCAGCAGCTTGGCACTAGCGTACGGCGACGAGCAGTACTTC. Its translation is CASSLALAYGDEQYF.

The chain uses TRBV27 and TRBJ2-5; D gene uncertain. The germline gives CDR1 MNHEY, CDR2 SMNVEV (reference sequence). This CDR3 has 15 amino acids. Trimming left V 2 bases short and J 2 bases short, with 12 bases between. CDR3 bases: TGTGCCAGCAGTTTAACCCGACAACCTCAAGAGACCCAGTACTTC. Translated: CASSLTRQPQETQYF.

V and J are TRBV19 and TRBJ2-2, with D unclear. Trimming pared 7 bases from V and 0 bases from J, leaving 6 bases between. Germline assignment: CDR1 LNHDA and CDR2 SQIVND (reference sequence). The CDR3 covers 13 residues. The CDR3 here is CASNLANTGELFF. As DNA, the CDR3 is TGTGCCAGTAACCTAGCGAACACCGGGGAGCTGTTTTTT.

As concerns this clone: Other DNA sequences in this specimen translate into the identical CDR3. This chain joins TRBV6-5 and TRBJ2-7, with D perhaps matching TRBD1 (6 bases). This CDR3 is 13 amino acids long. Germline V CDR1 and CDR2: MNHEY, SVGAGI. Trimming removed 4 bases from V and 4 bases from J, with 11 bases in between. Here the CDR3 DNA reads TGTGCCAGCAGTTCCGGACAGATATACGAGCAGTACTTC. It yields the protein CASSSGQIYEQYF.

The chain is built from TRBV18 and TRBJ2-1; TRBD2 agrees at 7 bases. This CDR3 has 15 residues. The junction had 4 bases not matched to a gene; V was cut back by 5 bases and J by 0 bases. Germline assignment: CDR1 KGHSH and CDR2 LQKENI. CDR3 protein: CASSSPSGSYNEQFF. The CDR3 DNA follows: TGTGCCAGCTCATCCCCTAGCGGCTCCTACAATGAGCAGTTCTTC. The full variable domain, completed using reference TRBV18 and TRBJ2-1, is NAGVMQNPRHLVRRRGQEARLRCSPMKGHSHVYWYRQLPEEGLKFMVYLQKENIIDESGMPKERFSAEFPKEGPSILRIQQVVRGDSAAYFCASSSPSGSYNEQFFGPGTRLTVL.

The chain combines TRBV3-1 (or the pseudogene TRBV3-2) with TRBJ2-5, with TRBD2 as a possible D gene (6 bases). The CDR3 runs to 14 residues. The V end was cut by 5 bases, the J end by 7 bases, with 17 bases between. Looked up from germline, CDR1 is LGHDT and CDR2 is YNNKEL (reference sequence). This chain's CDR3 is CASSDGTPLGTQYF. Written as DNA, the CDR3 is TGTGCCAGCAGCGACGGGACTCCCCTAGGGACCCAGTACTTC.

This chain's CDR3 is CASSLRTGGRDTQYF. CDR3 DNA: TGTGCCAGCAGCCTGCGGACAGGGGGCAGGGATACGCAGTATTTT. The chain combines TRBV9 with TRBJ2-3; 11 nucleotides align to TRBD1. V gave up 4 bases and J gave up 6 bases; unmatched junction bases: 7. This CDR3 is 15 amino acids long. Per the germline V gene, CDR1 is SGDLS and CDR2 is YYNGEE. The complete variable domain, with remaining parts taken from reference TRBV9 and TRBJ2-3, reads DSGVTQTPKHLITATGQRVTLRCSPRSGDLSVYWYQQSLDQGLQFLIQYYNGEERAKGNILERFSAQQFPDLHSELNLSSLELGDSALYFCASSLRTGGRDTQYFGPGTRLTVL.

There are a few counts of this clone. The J gene is TRBJ2-3, the V gene TRBV7-9; 7 nucleotides match TRBD2. The trim removed 5 bases at V and 0 bases at J, leaving 5 bases unmatched. The CDR3 runs to 15 residues. Germline CDR1 SEHNR, CDR2 FQNEAQ (reference sequence). The chain's CDR3 is CASSPAGSSTDTQYF. CDR3 in DNA: TGTGCCAGCAGCCCAGCGGGGTCTAGCACAGATACGCAGTATTTT.

The chain recombines TRBV23-1 with TRBJ2-3; D ambiguous. TRBV23-1 is placed among ORFs of uncertain function. The length of the CDR3 is 13 residues. V was clipped by 0 bases and J by 4 bases, with 5 bases between them. In DNA form, the CDR3 reads TGCGCCAGCAGTCAATCGGGCGCAGATACGCAGTATTTT. This gives the protein CASSQSGADTQYF.

This clone has more than one count but fewer than ten. The gene calls are TRBV6-5 and TRBJ2-3; D gene unclear. The CDR3 spans 14 residues. V gave up 6 bases and J gave up 4 bases, with 14 bases separating them. Germline V gene sequence: CDR1 MNHEY, CDR2 SVGAGI. CDR3 bases: TGTGCCAGCAGCCGACGGAGTCCTTCAGATACGCAGTATTTT. This translates into CASSRRSPSDTQYF.

The rearrangement uses TRBV2 and TRBJ2-7, with 9 bases identical to TRBD2. The J segment lost 1 base and the V segment lost 2 bases, leaving 18 bases of the junction unmatched. Germline V gene sequence: CDR1 SNHLY, CDR2 FYNNEI. The CDR3 loop spans 20 amino acids. The CDR3 region has the DNA TGTGCCAGCAGTGAATCAAGGGGACTAGCTGGAGGGAGGGGTTCCTACGAGCAGTACTTC. Translation: CASSESRGLAGGRGSYEQYF.